The 28 T cell receptor beta chains listed next were all sequenced from one sample in a study of beta chain features in type 1 diabetes. No antigen is known for these receptors. Findings of the study overall: Among all four CD4+ subsets, Type 1 diabetes patients had TCRB CDR3s that were moderately but significantly shorter.

Of the isolated RNA, all was reverse transcribed, and so the sequenced material was expressed TCRB transcripts. Sequencing was performed with immunoSEQ multiplex PCR; in TCRdb, only in-frame clones are kept and a portion is missing. The repertoire includes 630,000 or so clones, about 14% of them detected once, and 0.035% to 0.045% sits in the top ten. The sequenced material came from naive CD4+ T cells from blood. These receptors all stem from a man aged 18-30 years with type 1 diabetes.

This clone came up a few times. The rearrangement joins TRBV29-1 to TRBJ1-4, with D possibly TRBD1 on 6 matching bases. Trimming left V 7 bases short and J 1 base short, with 10 bases between. CDR1 and CDR2 from the germline V gene are SQVTM and ANQGSEA. The length of the CDR3 is 13 residues. The CDR3: CSGSTGTNEKLFF. In DNA, the CDR3 is TGCAGCGGGTCGACAGGAACTAATGAAAAACTGTTTTTT.

This clone came up a few times. The chain employs TRBV9 and TRBJ2-7; TRBD2 agrees at 7 bases. Germline CDR1 SGDLS, CDR2 YYNGEE. This CDR3 spans 15 amino acids. With V trimmed by 2 bases and J by 2 bases, 7 bases remained unmatched. The CDR3 DNA reads as TGTGCCAGCAGCGTGAGAGCGGGAACTGCCTACGAGCAGTACTTC. Protein product: CASSVRAGTAYEQYF. Supplemented by reference TRBV9 and TRBJ2-7, the full variable domain reads DSGVTQTPKHLITATGQRVTLRCSPRSGDLSVYWYQQSLDQGLQFLIQYYNGEERAKGNILERFSAQQFPDLHSELNLSSLELGDSALYFCASSVRAGTAYEQYFGPGTRLTVT.

The chain recombines TRBV10-3 with TRBJ2-7; TRBD2 is a possible D gene (5 bases). Looked up from germline, CDR1 is ENHRY and CDR2 is SYGVKD. The CDR3 runs to 13 residues. V was clipped by 8 bases and J by 0 bases, with 11 bases between them. The CDR3 DNA reads TGTGCCATCGCGGGTAGTGGCTCCTACGAGCAGTACTTC. This translates into CAIAGSGSYEQYF.

J is TRBJ1-2 and V is TRBV11-2; 10 nucleotides line up with TRBD1. Germline V CDR1 and CDR2: SGHAT, FQNNGV. The junction had 10 bases not matched to a gene; V was cut back by 5 bases and J by 4 bases. This CDR3 is built from 16 residues. The CDR3 region is CASSDPTGQGFYGYTF. Here the CDR3 DNA reads TGTGCCAGCAGCGACCCGACGGGACAGGGGTTCTATGGCTACACCTTC.

The chain has TRBV6-5 and TRBJ1-2; the D gene is possibly TRBD1 (5 bases). Germline V gives CDR1 MNHEY, CDR2 SVGAGI. Trimming shortened V by 1 base and J by 9 bases, and 9 bases separated the two germline ends. This CDR3 contains 12 residues. The DNA for the CDR3 is TGTGCCAGCAGTTACTGGCAGGGAAGCTACACCTTC. Protein product: CASSYWQGSYTF.

This clone was observed a handful of times. This chain connects TRBV7-9 to TRBJ2-3; maybe TRBD2 (7 bases). V lost 0 bases to trimming and J lost 2 bases, with 12 bases between them. This CDR3 is 16 amino acids long. The V gene's germline CDR1 is SEHNR and CDR2 FQNEAQ (reference sequence). In DNA form, the CDR3 reads TGTGCCAGCAGCTTAGCGAACAGGGACTACACAGATACGCAGTATTTT. Its translation: CASSLANRDYTDTQYF.

This sequence joins TRBV2 and TRBJ2-1; D uncertain. The CDR3 has 15 amino acids. V lost 5 bases to trimming and J lost 2 bases, with 13 bases between them. Germline V gives CDR1 SNHLY, CDR2 FYNNEI. This CDR3 reads CASSPSLVAYNEQFF. CDR3 DNA: TGTGCCAGCAGTCCGAGCTTGGTAGCCTACAATGAGCAGTTCTTC. Variable domain in full (rest from reference TRBV2 and TRBJ2-1): EPEVTQTPSHQVTQMGQEVILRCVPISNHLYFYWYRQILGQKVEFLVSFYNNEISEKSEIFDDQFSVERPDGSNFTLKIRSTKLEDSAMYFCASSPSLVAYNEQFFGPGTRLTVL.

In this sample, this clone turned up a few times. The CDR3 loop reads CASSPWDRDGQPQHF. CDR3 nucleotides: TGTGCCAGCAGTCCATGGGACAGGGATGGTCAGCCCCAGCATTTT. This sequence joins TRBV27 and TRBJ1-5, with 9 positions matching TRBD1. The trim removed 5 bases at V and 6 bases at J, leaving 8 bases unmatched. The CDR3 is 15 amino acids. Germline loops: CDR1 MNHEY, CDR2 SMNVEV (reference sequence).

Only a few counts were recorded for this clone. The V call is TRBV27, the J call TRBJ1-2, with D perhaps TRBD1 (5 bases). Germline V gene sequence: CDR1 MNHEY, CDR2 SMNVEV (reference sequence). Deletions cut 4 bases from V and 3 bases from J, with 12 bases between. The CDR3 is 14 amino acids. CDR3 residues: CASSSSGAHYGYTF. The DNA of the CDR3 is TGTGCCAGCAGTTCCTCCGGGGCCCACTATGGCTACACCTTC.

This clone was seen more than once but under ten times. The rearrangement links TRBV5-1 to TRBJ2-5; D is perhaps TRBD1 or TRBD2 (5 bases each). In germline, CDR1 is SGHRS, CDR2 YFSETQ. The length of the CDR3 is 13 residues. V lost 5 bases and J 3 bases, leaving 11 bases between the germline ends. This CDR3 reads CASRVGAEETQYF. In DNA form, the CDR3 reads TGCGCCAGCAGGGTCGGGGCAGAAGAGACCCAGTACTTC. Together with reference TRBV5-1 and TRBJ2-5, the CDR3 gives the full variable domain: KAGVTQTPRYLIKTRGQQVTLSCSPISGHRSVSWYQQTPGQGLQFLFEYFSETQRNKGNFPGRFSGRQFSNSRSEMNVSTLELGDSALYLCASRVGAEETQYFGPGTRLLVL.

As to this clone: Additional DNA sequences in this sample encode the identical CDR3. The chain uses TRBV30 and TRBJ2-1; unclear D gene. The CDR3 extends over 12 amino acids. V lost 0 bases to trimming and J lost 4 bases, with 4 bases between them. Looked up from germline, CDR1 is GTSNPN and CDR2 is SVGIG (reference sequence). This chain's CDR3 is CAWSVGYNEQFF. In nucleotides, the CDR3 is TGTGCCTGGAGTGTCGGGTACAATGAGCAGTTCTTC. Drawing the rest from reference TRBV30 and TRBJ2-1, the complete variable domain is SQTIHQWPATLVQPVGSPLSLECTVEGTSNPNLYWYRQAAGRGLQLLFYSVGIGQISSEVPQNLSASRPQDRQFILSSKKLLLSDSGFYLCAWSVGYNEQFFGPGTRLTVL.

In its sample, this clone was seen a few times. This chain uses TRBV18 with TRBJ1-2; possibly TRBD1 for D (5 bases). CDR3 size: 16 residues. CDR1 KGHSH and CDR2 LQKENI come from the germline V gene. The V end was cut by 4 bases, the J end by 5 bases, with 20 bases between. CDR3: CASSRDRQYPNYGYTF. DNA of the CDR3: TGTGCCAGCTCACGGGACCGCCAATACCCGAATTATGGCTACACCTTC.

This clone was seen only a few times. This rearrangement joins TRBV6-5 to TRBJ1-2, with 7 bases aligning to TRBD1. Looked up from germline, CDR1 is MNHEY and CDR2 is SVGAGI. The CDR3 totals 14 residues. J was trimmed by 6 bases and V by 4 bases; bases with no gene match: 8. As DNA, the CDR3 is TGTGCCAGCAGTTTTACGGGACAGCAAGATGGCTACACCTTC. Translated, it gives CASSFTGQQDGYTF.

This clone has only a few counts. The chain uses TRBV4-1 and TRBJ2-1; unclear D gene. In germline, CDR1 is MGHRA, CDR2 YSYEKL. The CDR3 runs to 13 residues. The V gene lost 5 bases and the J gene lost 5 bases, with 10 bases spanning the gap. The CDR3, as DNA: TGCGCCAGCAGCGCGCATCTAAACAATGAGCAGTTCTTC. Protein product: CASSAHLNNEQFF.

Only a few counts were recorded for this clone. The V call is TRBV7-2, the J call TRBJ2-5; D possibly uses TRBD1 or TRBD2 (5 bases each). V shed 3 bases and J shed 5 bases, with 13 bases lying between them. Germline V gene data show CDR1 as SGHTA and CDR2 as FQGNSA. The CDR3 consists of 14 residues. The CDR3 sequence: CASSFGTKAETQYF. CDR3 nucleotides: TGTGCCAGCAGCTTCGGGACCAAAGCGGAGACCCAGTACTTC.

As to this clone: In the same sample, other DNA sequences code for this CDR3. The genes are TRBV7-9 and TRBJ2-3; no firm D call. From germline, CDR1 is SEHNR and CDR2 FQNEAQ (reference sequence). Trimming took off 4 bases at V and 2 bases at J, with 4 bases between the two ends. The CDR3 covers 12 residues. CDR3 bases: TGTGCCAGCAGCTCGAACACAGATACGCAGTATTTT. It encodes CASSSNTDTQYF. The variable domain in full, with the rest retrieved from reference TRBV7-9 and TRBJ2-3, is DTGVSQNPRHKITKRGQNVTFRCDPISEHNRLYWYRQTLGQGPEFLTYFQNEAQLEKSRLLSDRFSAERPKGSFSTLEIQRTEQGDSAMYLCASSSNTDTQYFGPGTRLTVL.

This clone was observed a handful of times. This chain uses TRBV7-2 with TRBJ2-1, with D possibly matching TRBD2 (6 bases). The CDR3 is 13 residues long. CDR1 is SGHTA, CDR2 FQGNSA, per germline. The germline V and J ends were trimmed by 6 bases and 9 bases, with 15 bases remaining between them. CDR3 sequence (DNA): TGTGCCAGCAGGACTAAGGGAGGTGGTGAGCAGTTCTTC. Residues: CASRTKGGGEQFF.

This clone came up a few times. The V call is TRBV7-9, the J call TRBJ1-6; D unclear. CDR3 length: 12 amino acids. Trimming shortened V by 5 bases and J by 15 bases, and 14 bases separated the two germline ends. In germline, CDR1 is SEHNR, CDR2 FQNEAQ (reference sequence). In DNA form, the CDR3 reads TGTGCCAGCAGCGAGGCTGAAAAAGGCCTCCACTTT. Its translation is CASSEAEKGLHF.

The table lists this clone with a few counts. J is TRBJ2-7 and V is TRBV29-1; the match to TRBD2 covers 10 bases. The V segment lost 8 bases and the J segment 6 bases; nucleotides outside the gene matches: 13. The CDR3 is 14 amino acids. The germline gives CDR1 SQVTM, CDR2 ANQGSEA. This chain's CDR3 is CSFCPTSGYVEQYF. The CDR3 DNA is TGCAGCTTCTGCCCGACTAGCGGGTATGTCGAGCAGTACTTC.

V and J are TRBV28 and TRBJ2-7; 14 bases are shared with TRBD2. This CDR3 is 18 amino acids long. V was pared by 4 bases and J by 4 bases, with 12 bases of the junction left unmatched. Germline CDR1 is MDHEN and CDR2 is SYDVKM. Written as DNA, the CDR3 is TGTGCCAGCAGTTCCCGTGGACTAGCGGGAGGCCTTGGTTACGAGCAGTACTTC. This codes for CASSSRGLAGGLGYEQYF.

The V gene is TRBV7-9, the J gene TRBJ1-1; 7 positions match TRBD1. Germline V gene lookup returns CDR1 SEHNR and CDR2 FQNEAQ (reference sequence). This CDR3 region has 14 residues. Trimming removed 4 bases from V and 6 bases from J; junction bases left unmatched: 8. CDR3 sequence: CASSSGGSGAEAFF. The DNA for the CDR3 is TGTGCCAGCAGCTCAGGGGGATCTGGGGCTGAAGCTTTCTTT.

The chain couples TRBV29-1 to TRBJ1-1; no clear D. Trimming took 7 bases from V and 3 from J, leaving 9 bases between them. This CDR3 is built from 11 residues. Germline CDR1 SQVTM, CDR2 ANQGSEA. CDR3 DNA: TGCAGCGCGGCCTATGACACTGAAGCTTTCTTT. It yields the protein CSAAYDTEAFF.

Here the CDR3 reads CASSRDRNQPQHF. Written as DNA, the CDR3 is TGTGCCAGCAGCCGGGACCGCAATCAGCCCCAGCATTTT. The rearrangement uses TRBV13 and TRBJ1-5; tentatively, D is TRBD1 (5 bases). Germline CDR1 PRHDT, CDR2 FYEKMQ (reference sequence). Trimming took 5 bases from V and 2 from J, leaving 7 bases between them. The CDR3 consists of 13 residues.

The J gene is TRBJ1-3, the V gene TRBV4-2, with D possibly matching TRBD1 (5 bases). V gave up 1 base and J gave up 2 bases, with 15 bases separating them. The CDR3 sequence is 17 residues long. Germline CDR1 LGHNA, CDR2 YNFKEQ. CDR3 DNA: TGTGCCAGCAGCCAAGTTGCAGGGTCGATTGCTGGAAACACCATATATTTT. It codes for CASSQVAGSIAGNTIYF.

In this sample, this clone turned up a few times. The chain combines TRBV5-1 with TRBJ2-7; the match to TRBD2 covers 10 bases. V lost 5 bases to trimming and J lost 3 bases; unmatched junction nucleotides: 5. The CDR3 spans 14 residues. Germline loops: CDR1 SGHRS, CDR2 YFSETQ. CDR3 sequence reads: CASSTPSGSYEQYF. The CDR3 nucleotides read TGCGCCAGCAGTACCCCTAGCGGGAGCTACGAGCAGTACTTC.

This clone was observed a handful of times. Other DNA sequences in this specimen translate into the identical CDR3. The chain joins TRBV7-9 to TRBJ2-3; 8 positions agree with TRBD1. The CDR3 covers 14 residues. CDR1 is SEHNR, CDR2 FQNEAQ, per germline (reference sequence). After removal of 5 bases from V and 3 bases from J, the junction contained 4 bases not matched to a gene. As DNA, the CDR3 is TGTGCCAGCAGCGATAGACAGGGGACAGATACGCAGTATTTT. It encodes CASSDRQGTDTQYF. Full variable domain (outside the CDR3, taken from reference TRBV7-9 and TRBJ2-3): DTGVSQNPRHKITKRGQNVTFRCDPISEHNRLYWYRQTLGQGPEFLTYFQNEAQLEKSRLLSDRFSAERPKGSFSTLEIQRTEQGDSAMYLCASSDRQGTDTQYFGPGTRLTVL.

The chain joins TRBV15 to TRBJ1-1, with TRBD1 matching over 7 bases. Trimming removed 9 bases from V and 0 bases from J; junction bases left unmatched: 10. The CDR3 extends over 15 amino acids. Germline values: CDR1 LNHNV, CDR2 YYDKDF (reference sequence). In DNA form, the CDR3 reads TGTGCCACAAGAGACAGGGTTGCTCTGAACACTGAAGCTTTCTTT. Amino acids: CATRDRVALNTEAFF.

J is TRBJ2-7 and V is TRBV10-3, with TRBD2 as a possible D gene (6 bases). V lost 7 bases and J 0 bases, leaving 13 bases between the germline ends. The germline CDR1 and CDR2 sequences are ENHRY and SYGVKD. CDR3 length: 14 residues. The CDR3 loop reads CAITVAGSSYEQYF. In DNA, the CDR3 is TGTGCCATCACGGTAGCCGGGAGCTCCTACGAGCAGTACTTC.